The clone carrying this TCR beta chain was counted ten times or more. The sample belongs to a study of tumor and adjacent non-tumor tissue in lung cancer. TCRbeta libraries were built with three rounds of nested PCR, modified from ARM-PCR. TCRdb re-analysed the multiplex PCR reads in MiXCR, keeping a single row per CDR3 protein. The table has roughly 200,000 distinct CDR3 sequences, around 71% seen once. RNA was extracted from bulk tissue without any cell sorting. Donors were chemotherapy-naive, newly diagnosed lung cancer surgical patients in China, August–November 2014. The sample taken for sequencing was lung tumor tissue. The clonotype originates from a man in his 60s with non-small cell lung cancer.

For the CDR3, the DNA is TGTGCCAGCAGCTTAAGTAGAGGCTATGGCTACACCTTC. Protein: CASSLSRGYGYTF. The chain has TRBV11-1 and TRBJ1-2; D is undetermined. The CDR3 totals 13 residues. CDR1 is SGHAT and CDR2 is FQDESV in the germline V gene (reference sequence). V was trimmed by 2 bases and J by 4 bases, leaving 8 bases between them.